The source of this T cell receptor beta chain is a study of cytomegalovirus exposure and HLA in healthy donors. Study observations and caveats: In a later analysis, an Asian-associated ancestry cluster reportedly showed fewer N-insertions than the 666-donor mean. In a later analysis, V- and J-gene trimming of beta chains associated with a DCLRE1C missense variant, replicated independently. Later analysis identified over 15,000 TCR beta sequences associated with HLA alleles, using a false discovery rate threshold of 0.05.

As concerns this clone: As yet, its antigen is unknown.

PCR primers comprised 60 Vbeta and 13 Jbeta primers. Clones were read by immunoSEQ multiplex PCR, and TCRdb kept only the in-frame ones, dropping some. In the table there are 220,000 or so clones, 75% of which are singletons. The CDR3 extends over 16 amino acids. V lost 1 base and J 0 bases, leaving 10 bases between the germline ends. The germline V gene has CDR1 SNHLY and CDR2 FYNNEI. The receptor was derived from a woman aged 25 to 39 in good health and CMV-seronegative. The rearrangement joins TRBV2 to TRBJ1-3; no definite D call. Sequenced sample: PBMCs. CDR3 DNA: TGTGCCAGCAGTGAAGGAACCGAGAGCTCTGGAAACACCATATATTTT. As protein: CASSEGTESSGNTIYF.